The 14 T cell receptor beta chains reported below all come from one sample, sequenced in a study of T cell responses to AZD1222 COVID-19 vaccine. Generated by immunoSEQ multiplex PCR, the TCRdb table keeps only in-frame clones and is missing some. The sample records 130,000 to 150,000 clones, 88% being singletons. This specimen consisted of peripheral blood, obtained on day 0 of AZD1222 vaccination. The source is an adult in good health.

The chain carries TRBV5-4 and TRBJ1-5; 8 nucleotides agree with TRBD1. The junction had 5 bases not matched to a gene; V was cut back by 4 bases and J by 5 bases. Germline V lookup: CDR1 SGHNT, CDR2 YYREEE (reference sequence). This CDR3 has 14 amino acids. CDR3 in amino acids: CASSTGTGDQPQHF. The CDR3 DNA is TGTGCCAGCAGCACCGGGACAGGCGATCAGCCCCAGCATTTT.

V gene TRBV28 combines with J gene TRBJ1-2; 8 bases align to TRBD1. Germline V gives CDR1 MDHEN, CDR2 SYDVKM. The J segment lost 8 bases and the V segment lost 5 bases, leaving 10 bases of the junction unmatched. There are 14 residues in the CDR3. DNA for the CDR3: TGTGCCAGCAGTCCCCCGAGGACAGGGAGAGGCTACACCTTC. Its protein product is CASSPPRTGRGYTF.

V gene TRBV6-5 combines with J gene TRBJ2-1; 9 bases match TRBD2. The J segment lost 5 bases and the V segment lost 6 bases, leaving 5 bases of the junction unmatched. CDR3 length: 14 amino acids. Germline-derived CDR1 and CDR2 are MNHEY and SVGAGI. CDR3 bases: TGTGCCAGCAGGGGACTAGCATCCGACAATGAGCAGTTCTTC. Amino acids: CASRGLASDNEQFF.

The chain has TRBV30 and TRBJ2-7, with a possible D match to TRBD2 (5 bases). V shed 2 bases and J shed 4 bases, with 6 bases lying between them. This CDR3 comprises 11 residues. Germline V CDR1 and CDR2: GTSNPN, SVGIG (reference sequence). CDR3 in DNA: TGTGCCTGGAGTTCGGGATACGAGCAGTACTTC. The encoded protein is CAWSSGYEQYF.

The rearrangement uses TRBV5-1 and TRBJ1-1; D call uncertain. This CDR3 is built from 14 residues. Trimming took off 0 bases at V and 2 bases at J, with 8 bases between the two ends. In germline, CDR1 is SGHRS, CDR2 YFSETQ. The CDR3 spells CASSLASGNTEAFF. CDR3 DNA sequence: TGCGCCAGCAGCTTGGCTTCTGGAAACACTGAAGCTTTCTTT.

The CDR3 DNA reads TGTGCCAGCAGTTTATACCCGACGCAGGGGGCAAGGTACGAGCAGTACTTC. Translated, it gives CASSLYPTQGARYEQYF. The chain links TRBV28 to TRBJ2-7, with TRBD1 identical over 8 bases. The ends lost 1 base at V and 4 bases at J; junction bases unmatched: 12. Per the germline V gene, CDR1 is MDHEN and CDR2 is SYDVKM. This CDR3 contains 17 residues.

The V call is TRBV5-1, the J call TRBJ1-5, with D perhaps TRBD1 (5 bases). This CDR3 contains 14 residues. Germline V gene sequence: CDR1 SGHRS, CDR2 YFSETQ. The germline V and J ends were trimmed by 1 base and 5 bases, with 10 bases remaining between them. CDR3 DNA: TGCGCCAGCAGCTTGTGGGGAGGGGATCAGCCCCAGCATTTT. Translation gives CASSLWGGDQPQHF.

The rearrangement joins TRBV7-2 to TRBJ1-2; 8 bases align to TRBD1. V was clipped by 4 bases and J by 3 bases; unmatched bases: 7. Germline CDR1 and CDR2: SGHTA and FQGNSA. This CDR3 is 15 amino acids long. Written as DNA, the CDR3 is TGTGCCAGCAGCTCCAGGACAGGGCTAGACTATGGCTACACCTTC. It codes for CASSSRTGLDYGYTF. The full variable domain, completed using reference TRBV7-2 and TRBJ1-2, is GAGVSQSPSNKVTEKGKDVELRCDPISGHTALYWYRQSLGQGLEFLIYFQGNSAPDKSGLPSDRFSAERTGGSVSTLTIQRTQQEDSAVYLCASSSRTGLDYGYTFGSGTRLTVV.

This chain links TRBV10-3 with TRBJ2-7; no clear D. The CDR3 is made up of 12 amino acids. Germline CDR1 reads ENHRY; CDR2 reads SYGVKD. V was clipped by 0 bases and J by 5 bases, with 5 bases between them. The CDR3 region is CAISESRHEQYF. CDR3 DNA: TGTGCCATCAGTGAGTCTCGGCACGAGCAGTACTTC.

The CDR3 region is CASSSPGTGTDEQYF. The CDR3 DNA reads TGTGCCAGCAGTTCCCCCGGGACAGGGACCGACGAGCAGTACTTC. The gene calls are TRBV28 and TRBJ2-7; 9 bases map to TRBD1. The CDR3 is 15 residues long. After removal of 4 bases from V and 5 bases from J, the junction contained 9 bases not matched to a gene. Germline CDR1 reads MDHEN; CDR2 reads SYDVKM.

This clone was counted a few times. The V and J genes are TRBV30 and TRBJ1-6, with D hard to call. CDR3 length: 16 amino acids. Germline CDR1 reads GTSNPN; CDR2 reads SVGIG (reference sequence). The ends were cut back, 2 bases at V and 10 bases at J, with 21 bases in the middle. The CDR3 loop is CAWSPGEAGKRSPLHF. CDR3 DNA sequence: TGTGCCTGGAGTCCGGGAGAGGCGGGAAAGCGGTCACCCCTCCACTTT.

The rearrangement uses TRBV7-8 and TRBJ1-3; D might be TRBD1 (5 bases). This CDR3 is 14 amino acids long. Per the germline V gene, CDR1 is SGHVS and CDR2 is FQNEAQ. Trimming removed 5 bases from V and 0 bases from J, with 8 bases in between. This chain's CDR3 is CASSLGTSGNTIYF. CDR3 DNA: TGTGCCAGCAGCCTTGGGACCTCTGGAAACACCATATATTTT.

The CDR3 reads CASSESMGIYSPLHF. The CDR3 coding sequence is TGTGCCAGCAGTGAATCGATGGGCATTTATTCACCCCTCCACTTT. V gene TRBV25-1 combines with J gene TRBJ1-6; D gene uncertain. V dropped 1 base and J dropped 8 bases, with 12 bases sitting between them. CDR1 is MGHDK, CDR2 SYGVNS, per germline. The CDR3 length is 15 residues. Full variable domain (remainder filled in from reference TRBV25-1 and TRBJ1-6): EADIYQTPRYLVIGTGKKITLECSQTMGHDKMYWYQQDPGMELHLIHYSYGVNSTEKGDLSSESTVSRIRTEHFPLTLESARPSHTSQYLCASSESMGIYSPLHFGNGTRLTVT.

The count of this clone is one. This chain uses TRBV18 with TRBJ1-1, with no clear D. The germline V gene has CDR1 KGHSH and CDR2 LQKENI. V was pared by 5 bases and J by 5 bases, with 12 bases between. This CDR3 contains 13 residues. The CDR3 nucleotides are TGTGCCAGCTCAGATACGGAGGGTACTGAAGCTTTCTTT. It codes for CASSDTEGTEAFF.